The sequence of this T cell receptor beta chain was determined in a study of T-cell reconstitution after alpha-beta-depleted transplantation in children. Study outcomes and limitations: In patients about two months after transplant, alpha-beta T cells reportedly arose from several hundred expanded graft clones. Surviving recipient T cells and thymic progenitors underlay high day-60 TCRbeta diversity in some patients. One year post-transplant, T-cell counts and diversity were largely derived from T cells produced anew.

For TCRbeta, the library was prepared with unique molecular identifiers. One entry per CDR3 protein, called by TCRdb with MiXCR from the PCR reads. The repertoire holds 130,000 or so distinct CDR3 sequences, with 9.7% as singletons. The germline V gene encodes CDR1 DFQATT and CDR2 SNEGSKA (reference sequence). CDR3 length: 16 residues. The V segment lost 0 bases and the J segment 6 bases; nucleotides outside the gene matches: 6. This clonotype has at least ten counts. Its antigen remains unidentified. This material consisted of PBMCs, mostly from graft donor cells, taken 180 days after TCRalphabeta/CD19-depleted stem cell transplant. V gene TRBV20-1 combines with J gene TRBJ2-7, with 15 nucleotides matching TRBD2. This clonotype originated in a girl under three years old who had a stem cell transplant for combined immunodeficiency, so the T cells may come from the graft donor. CDR3: CSARERTSGRAGEQYF. In nucleotides, the CDR3 is TGCAGTGCTAGAGAAAGGACTAGCGGGAGGGCCGGCGAGCAGTACTTC.